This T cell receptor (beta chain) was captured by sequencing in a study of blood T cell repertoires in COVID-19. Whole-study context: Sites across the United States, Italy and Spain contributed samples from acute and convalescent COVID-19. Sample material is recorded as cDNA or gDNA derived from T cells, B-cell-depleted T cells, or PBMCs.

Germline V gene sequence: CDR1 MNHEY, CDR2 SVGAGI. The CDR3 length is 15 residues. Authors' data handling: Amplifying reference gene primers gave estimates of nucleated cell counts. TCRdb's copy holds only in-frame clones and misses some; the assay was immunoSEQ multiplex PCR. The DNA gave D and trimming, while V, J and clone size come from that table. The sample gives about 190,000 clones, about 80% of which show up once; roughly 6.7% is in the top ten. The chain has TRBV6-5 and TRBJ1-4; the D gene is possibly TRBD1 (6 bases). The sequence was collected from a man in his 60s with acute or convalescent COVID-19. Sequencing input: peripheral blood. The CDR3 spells CATEGEGATNEKLFF. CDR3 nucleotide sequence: TGTGCAACTGAAGGGGAGGGGGCAACTAATGAAAAACTGTTTTTT.